Below, one T cell receptor beta chain is given with its context. Its antigen is unknown. The CDR3 loop spans 14 amino acids. Germline V gene data show CDR1 as SQVTM and CDR2 as ANQGSEA. The ends lost 6 bases at V and 6 bases at J; junction bases unmatched: 6. The PCR had 60 Vbeta and 13 Jbeta primers. Measured with immunoSEQ multiplex PCR; TCRdb has only the in-frame clones, and not every one. This sample yields approximately 180,000 clones, of which approximately 80% are seen a single time; around 1% belongs to the top ten. These data are taken from a study of cytomegalovirus exposure and HLA in healthy donors. Study-wide points: The likely explanation for a cluster of highly shared sequence variants was sequencing artifact. In a later analysis, productive TCRs from donors in an Asian-associated ancestry cluster reportedly carried fewer N-insertions than the cohort mean. CMV serostatus was the sole immune exposure data available.

The specimen sequenced was PBMCs. This receptor was obtained from a woman between 35 and 50 years old in good health and CMV-seronegative. This chain connects TRBV29-1 to TRBJ2-1, with 12 nucleotides matching TRBD2. CDR3 nucleotides: TGCAGCGTCGAGACTAGCGGGAGAATCAATGAGCAGTTCTTC. Translation: CSVETSGRINEQFF.